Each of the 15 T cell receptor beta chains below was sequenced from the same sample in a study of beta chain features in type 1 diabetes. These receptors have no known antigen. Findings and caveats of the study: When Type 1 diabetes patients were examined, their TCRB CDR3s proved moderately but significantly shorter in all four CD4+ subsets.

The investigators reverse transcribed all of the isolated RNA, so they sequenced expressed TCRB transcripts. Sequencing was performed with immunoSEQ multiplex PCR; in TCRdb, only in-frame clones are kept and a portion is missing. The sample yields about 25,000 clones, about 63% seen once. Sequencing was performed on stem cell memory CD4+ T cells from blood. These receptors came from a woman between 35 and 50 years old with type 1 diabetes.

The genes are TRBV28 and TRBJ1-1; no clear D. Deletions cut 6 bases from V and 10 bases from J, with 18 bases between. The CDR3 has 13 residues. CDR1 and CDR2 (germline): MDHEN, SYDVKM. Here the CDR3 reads CASSLPGRVVAFF. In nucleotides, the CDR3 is TGTGCCAGCAGCTTGCCGGGGAGGGTCGTAGCTTTCTTT.

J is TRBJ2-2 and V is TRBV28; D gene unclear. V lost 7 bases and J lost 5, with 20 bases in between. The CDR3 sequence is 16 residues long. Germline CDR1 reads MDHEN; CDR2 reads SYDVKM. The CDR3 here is CASTPRDGRRTGELFF. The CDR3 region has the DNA TGTGCCAGCACCCCCCGAGATGGGCGTCGGACCGGGGAGCTGTTTTTT.

In DNA form, the CDR3 reads TGTGCCAGCAGCTTATTTGCAGCTGGGGCCAACGTCCTGACTTTC. It translates to CASSLFAAGANVLTF. This chain connects TRBV7-3 to TRBJ2-6; D is undetermined. Germline assignment: CDR1 SGHTA and CDR2 FQGTGA. The CDR3 length is 15 residues. The germline V and J ends were trimmed by 2 bases and 2 bases, with 7 bases remaining between them. The variable domain in full, with the rest retrieved from reference TRBV7-3 and TRBJ2-6, is GAGVSQTPSNKVTEKGKYVELRCDPISGHTALYWYRQSLGQGPEFLIYFQGTGAADDSGLPNDRFFAVRPEGSVSTLKIQRTERGDSAVYLCASSLFAAGANVLTFGAGSRLTVL.

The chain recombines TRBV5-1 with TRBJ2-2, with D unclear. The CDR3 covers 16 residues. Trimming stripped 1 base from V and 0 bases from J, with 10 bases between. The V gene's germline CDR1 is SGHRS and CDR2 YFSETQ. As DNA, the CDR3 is TGCGCCAGCAGCTTGAGCCAGGCCACGAACACCGGGGAGCTGTTTTTT. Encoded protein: CASSLSQATNTGELFF.

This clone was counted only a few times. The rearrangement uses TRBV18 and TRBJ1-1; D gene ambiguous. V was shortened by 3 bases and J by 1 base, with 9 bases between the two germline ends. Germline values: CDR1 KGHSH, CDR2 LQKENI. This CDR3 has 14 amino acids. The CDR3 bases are TGTGCCAGCTCACCGAGTACGGGGAACACTGAAGCTTTCTTT. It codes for CASSPSTGNTEAFF.

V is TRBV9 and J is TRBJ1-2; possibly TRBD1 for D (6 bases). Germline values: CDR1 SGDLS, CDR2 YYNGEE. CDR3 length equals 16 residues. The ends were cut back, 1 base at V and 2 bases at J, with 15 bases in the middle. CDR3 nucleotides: TGTGCCAGCAGCGTAACTTCAGGGGCGCTCAACTATGGCTACACCTTC. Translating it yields CASSVTSGALNYGYTF. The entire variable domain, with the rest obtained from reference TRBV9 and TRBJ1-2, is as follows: DSGVTQTPKHLITATGQRVTLRCSPRSGDLSVYWYQQSLDQGLQFLIQYYNGEERAKGNILERFSAQQFPDLHSELNLSSLELGDSALYFCASSVTSGALNYGYTFGSGTRLTVV.

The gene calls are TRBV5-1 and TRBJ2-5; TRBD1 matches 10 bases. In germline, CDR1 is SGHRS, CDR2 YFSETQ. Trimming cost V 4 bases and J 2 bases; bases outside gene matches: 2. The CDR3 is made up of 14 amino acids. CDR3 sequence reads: CASSRGQGQETQYF. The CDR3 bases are TGCGCCAGCAGCCGGGGACAGGGGCAAGAGACCCAGTACTTC.

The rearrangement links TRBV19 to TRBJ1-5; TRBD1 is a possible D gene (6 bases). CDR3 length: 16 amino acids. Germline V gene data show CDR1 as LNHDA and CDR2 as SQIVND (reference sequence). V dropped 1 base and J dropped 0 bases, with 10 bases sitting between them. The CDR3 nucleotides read TGTGCCAGTAGTATAGGGGGGCTATATAGCAATCAGCCCCAGCATTTT. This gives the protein CASSIGGLYSNQPQHF.

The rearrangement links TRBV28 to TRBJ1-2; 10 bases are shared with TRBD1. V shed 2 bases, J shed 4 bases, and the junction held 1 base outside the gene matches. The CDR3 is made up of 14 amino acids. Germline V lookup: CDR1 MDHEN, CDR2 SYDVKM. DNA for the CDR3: TGTGCCAGCAGTTTAGGGACAGGGGCCTATGGCTACACCTTC. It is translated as CASSLGTGAYGYTF.

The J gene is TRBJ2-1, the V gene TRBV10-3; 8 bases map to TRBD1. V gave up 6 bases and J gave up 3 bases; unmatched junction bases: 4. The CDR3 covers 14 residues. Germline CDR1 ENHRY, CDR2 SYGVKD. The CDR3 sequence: CAIRTGTGYNEQFF. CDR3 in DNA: TGTGCCATCAGGACCGGGACAGGCTACAATGAGCAGTTCTTC.

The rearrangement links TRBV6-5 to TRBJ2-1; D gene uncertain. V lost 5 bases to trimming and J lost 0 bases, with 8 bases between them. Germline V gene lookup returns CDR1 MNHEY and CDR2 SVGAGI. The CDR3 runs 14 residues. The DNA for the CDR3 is TGTGCCAGCAGTGACACTTACTCCTACAATGAGCAGTTCTTC. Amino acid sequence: CASSDTYSYNEQFF.

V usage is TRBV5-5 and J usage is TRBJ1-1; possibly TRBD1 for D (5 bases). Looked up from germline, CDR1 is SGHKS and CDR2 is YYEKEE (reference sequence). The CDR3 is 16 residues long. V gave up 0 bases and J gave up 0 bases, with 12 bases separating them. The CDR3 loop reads CASSLGQGSVNTEAFF. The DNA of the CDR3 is TGTGCCAGCAGCTTGGGGCAGGGTTCGGTGAACACTGAAGCTTTCTTT.

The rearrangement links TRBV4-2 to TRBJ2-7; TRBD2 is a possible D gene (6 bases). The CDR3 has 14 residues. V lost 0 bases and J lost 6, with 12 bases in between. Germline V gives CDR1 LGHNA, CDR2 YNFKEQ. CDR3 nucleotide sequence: TGTGCCAGCAGCCAAGAAAGCGGAGGGATCGAGCAGTACTTC. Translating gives CASSQESGGIEQYF.

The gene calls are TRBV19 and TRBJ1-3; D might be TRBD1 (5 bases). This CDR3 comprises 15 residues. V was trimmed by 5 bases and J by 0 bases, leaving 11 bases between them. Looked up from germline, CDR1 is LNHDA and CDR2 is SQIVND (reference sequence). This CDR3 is CASSRDSGSGNTIYF. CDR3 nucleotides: TGTGCCAGTAGTCGGGACTCAGGCTCTGGAAACACCATATATTTT.

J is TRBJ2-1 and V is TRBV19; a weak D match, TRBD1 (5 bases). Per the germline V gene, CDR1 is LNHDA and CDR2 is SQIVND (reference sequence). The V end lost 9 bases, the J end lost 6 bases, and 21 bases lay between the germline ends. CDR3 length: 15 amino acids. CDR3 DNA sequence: TGTGCCAGCAGTGGACGGGTAGGGGCTAGCAATGAGCAGTTCTTC. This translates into CASSGRVGASNEQFF. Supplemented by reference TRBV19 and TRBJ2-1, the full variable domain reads DGGITQSPKYLFRKEGQNVTLSCEQNLNHDAMYWYRQDPGQGLRLIYYSQIVNDFQKGDIAEGYSVSREKKESFPLTVTSAQKNPTAFYLCASSGRVGASNEQFFGPGTRLTVL.